Listed here are 21 T cell receptor beta chains from one sample, sequenced in a study of cytomegalovirus exposure and HLA in healthy donors. Assay used: immunoSEQ multiplex PCR; TCRdb lists only in-frame clones, some missing. The sample includes tens of thousands of clones, around 97% of them seen just once. The sample taken for sequencing was PBMCs. These receptors came from a man between 18 and 29 years old in good health and CMV-seronegative.

The chain links TRBV29-1 to TRBJ2-7; D perhaps matches TRBD1 (5 bases). Germline CDR1 reads SQVTM; CDR2 reads ANQGSEA. The V and J ends lost 5 bases and 4 bases respectively, with 9 bases between them. CDR3 length: 11 residues. In nucleotides, the CDR3 is TGCAGCGTTTATAGGGGTTACGAGCAGTACTTC. Translating it yields CSVYRGYEQYF.

The rearrangement joins TRBV11-2 to TRBJ2-1; D may be TRBD2 (6 bases). V lost 3 bases, J lost 4 bases, and 7 bases lay in between. The CDR3 extends over 13 amino acids. Germline loops: CDR1 SGHAT, CDR2 FQNNGV. Written as DNA, the CDR3 is TGTGCCAGCAGCTTGAGCGGGTACAATGAGCAGTTCTTC. This encodes CASSLSGYNEQFF.

The chain joins TRBV4-1 to TRBJ2-7; 10 bases match TRBD1. From germline, CDR1 is MGHRA and CDR2 YSYEKL. This CDR3 is built from 12 residues. J was trimmed by 5 bases and V by 5 bases; bases with no gene match: 0. This chain's CDR3 is CASSGTGDEQYF. The CDR3 DNA is TGCGCCAGCAGCGGGACAGGGGACGAGCAGTACTTC.

The gene calls are TRBV25-1 and TRBJ1-4; no clear D gene. The CDR3 is made up of 14 amino acids. Germline-derived CDR1 and CDR2 are MGHDK and SYGVNS. Trimming left V 8 bases short and J 6 bases short, with 16 bases between. CDR3 bases: TGTGCCAGCGGAGTCTCCCTAGGAGATGAAAAACTGTTTTTT. Translated, it gives CASGVSLGDEKLFF.

This chain connects TRBV6-1 to TRBJ1-1; no clear D. Looked up from germline, CDR1 is MNHNS and CDR2 is SASEGT. V was clipped by 6 bases and J by 1 base, with 9 bases between them. This CDR3 is built from 13 residues. For the CDR3, the DNA is TGTGCCAGCAGCGCTACAGAGAACACTGAAGCTTTCTTT. It is translated as CASSATENTEAFF.

Judged by abundance, this clone is medium-sized. V is TRBV28 and J is TRBJ1-5; D uncertain. The CDR3 spans 15 residues. Trimming took off 2 bases at V and 4 bases at J, with 12 bases between the two ends. From germline, CDR1 is MDHEN and CDR2 SYDVKM. Here the CDR3 reads CASSLDTGANQPQHF. As DNA, the CDR3 is TGTGCCAGCAGTTTAGATACTGGAGCAAATCAGCCCCAGCATTTT.

The chain recombines TRBV5-4 with TRBJ2-1; 7 bases are a match to TRBD1. The CDR3 is made up of 15 amino acids. Trimming cost V 0 bases and J 2 bases; bases outside gene matches: 2. The V gene's germline CDR1 is SGHNT and CDR2 YYREEE (reference sequence). The CDR3 loop reads CASSLGQGTYNEQFF. Here the CDR3 DNA reads TGTGCCAGCAGCTTGGGACAGGGAACCTACAATGAGCAGTTCTTC.

V gene TRBV6-1 combines with J gene TRBJ2-3, with TRBD1 matching 8 bases. The ends lost 2 bases at V and 3 bases at J; junction bases unmatched: 7. Germline V lookup: CDR1 MNHNS, CDR2 SASEGT. CDR3 size: 16 residues. The CDR3 spells CASSEIRGQGTDTQYF. Written as DNA, the CDR3 is TGTGCCAGCAGTGAAATCAGGGGGCAAGGGACAGATACGCAGTATTTT.

This chain links TRBV19 with TRBJ1-1; D might be TRBD1 (5 bases). The CDR3 spans 13 residues. Germline CDR1 LNHDA, CDR2 SQIVND (reference sequence). The germline V and J ends were trimmed by 6 bases and 8 bases, with 16 bases remaining between them. CDR3 DNA sequence: TGTGCCAGTAGCCTGACGGGGGTATCGGAAGCTTTCTTT. Protein product: CASSLTGVSEAFF.

This CDR3 reads CASSYRGELTGELFF. CDR3 bases: TGTGCCAGCAGTTACCGGGGGGAACTTACCGGGGAGCTGTTTTTT. This sequence joins TRBV6-5 and TRBJ2-2; 7 bases align to TRBD2. This CDR3 is built from 15 residues. Germline CDR1 MNHEY, CDR2 SVGAGI. V was pared by 2 bases and J by 5 bases, with 5 bases of the junction left unmatched.

This sequence joins TRBV4-1 and TRBJ2-7; D possibly corresponds to TRBD2 (6 bases). The length of the CDR3 is 14 residues. Trimming stripped 1 base from V and 3 bases from J, with 10 bases between. Germline CDR1 is MGHRA and CDR2 is YSYEKL. The CDR3 region is CASSQGGGSYEQYF. In nucleotides, the CDR3 is TGCGCCAGCAGCCAAGGTGGGGGGAGCTACGAGCAGTACTTC.

The V gene is TRBV7-9, the J gene TRBJ2-2, with D unclear. The CDR3 is 11 amino acids. V lost 10 bases to trimming and J lost 5 bases, with 8 bases between them. CDR1 SEHNR and CDR2 FQNEAQ come from the germline V gene (reference sequence). DNA of the CDR3: TGTGCCATCTCTCGGACCGGGGAGCTGTTTTTT. Translating gives CAISRTGELFF. The full variable domain, in which reference TRBV7-9 and TRBJ2-2 provide the parts outside the CDR3, is DTGVSQNPRHKITKRGQNVTFRCDPISEHNRLYWYRQTLGQGPEFLTYFQNEAQLEKSRLLSDRFSAERPKGSFSTLEIQRTEQGDSAMYLCAISRTGELFFGEGSRLTVL.

This chain connects TRBV6-4 to TRBJ2-2, with D maybe TRBD1 (5 bases). CDR3 length: 14 residues. The germline CDR1 and CDR2 sequences are MRHNA and SNTAGT. V gave up 7 bases and J gave up 4 bases, with 13 bases separating them. CDR3 bases: TGTGCCAGCAAATATGACAGTTTCACCGGGGAGCTGTTTTTT. Amino acids: CASKYDSFTGELFF.

The chain's CDR3 is CASSAEGLRGYGYTF. The CDR3, as DNA: TGTGCCAGCAGCGCCGAAGGGCTTAGGGGCTATGGCTACACCTTC. The rearrangement uses TRBV9 and TRBJ1-2, with TRBD1 as a possible D gene (5 bases). The CDR3 length is 15 residues. CDR1 SGDLS and CDR2 YYNGEE come from the germline V gene. V lost 3 bases and J 4 bases, leaving 16 bases between the germline ends.

This clone has a single count. This chain links TRBV19 with TRBJ1-2; 7 bases fit TRBD1. V shed 7 bases, J shed 2 bases, and the junction held 10 bases outside the gene matches. Germline V gene data show CDR1 as LNHDA and CDR2 as SQIVND (reference sequence). This CDR3 region has 15 residues. The CDR3 bases are TGTGCCAGTAATCGGCCGGGACAGTACAACTATGGCTACACCTTC. The encoded protein is CASNRPGQYNYGYTF.

This clone came up once. The gene calls are TRBV6-1 and TRBJ1-5, with a tentative D call TRBD1 (5 bases). The ends were cut back, 11 bases at V and 0 bases at J, with 11 bases in the middle. Looked up from germline, CDR1 is MNHNS and CDR2 is SASEGT. This CDR3 spans 13 amino acids. As DNA, the CDR3 is TGTGCCGGGGGGTGGGATAGCAATCAGCCCCAGCATTTT. Its protein is CAGGWDSNQPQHF.

The gene calls are TRBV6-5 and TRBJ2-3; D possibly corresponds to TRBD2 (5 bases). The CDR3 runs to 15 residues. Germline CDR1 reads MNHEY; CDR2 reads SVGAGI. The V end was cut by 4 bases, the J end by 1 base, with 12 bases between. The CDR3 coding sequence is TGTGCCAGCAGTTCAAGATTGAGGGGCACAGATACGCAGTATTTT. Translated, it gives CASSSRLRGTDTQYF.

This chain uses TRBV5-1 with TRBJ2-1; D is unresolved. Germline CDR1 and CDR2: SGHRS and YFSETQ. The CDR3 runs 13 residues. V dropped 0 bases and J dropped 5 bases, with 6 bases sitting between them. The CDR3 bases are TGCGCCAGCAGCTTGGCCTTCGACAATGAGCAGTTCTTC. As protein: CASSLAFDNEQFF.

J is TRBJ1-2 and V is TRBV9, with 10 bases that match TRBD1. J lost 5 bases, V lost 0 bases, and 1 base had no gene match. In germline, CDR1 is SGDLS, CDR2 YYNGEE. The CDR3 runs 14 residues. CDR3: CASSVGQGAYGYTF. The CDR3 region has the DNA TGTGCCAGCAGCGTAGGACAGGGGGCATATGGCTACACCTTC.

The chain carries TRBV18 and TRBJ1-2; a possible D gene is TRBD1 (5 bases). The CDR3 consists of 15 residues. From germline, CDR1 is KGHSH and CDR2 LQKENI. V was shortened by 3 bases and J by 3 bases, with 14 bases between the two germline ends. The CDR3 reads CASSPGQALDYGYTF. The CDR3 DNA sequence: TGTGCCAGCTCACCGGGGCAGGCCCTAGACTATGGCTACACCTTC.

The CDR3 region has the DNA TGTGCCAGCAGTCCCGGGACAGGGGGCACTGGAAACACCATATATTTT. It translates to CASSPGTGGTGNTIYF. The chain is built from TRBV2 and TRBJ1-3; 12 positions agree with TRBD1. The CDR3 has 16 amino acids. V dropped 5 bases and J dropped 2; count of bases not matched to a gene: 4. Germline assignment: CDR1 SNHLY and CDR2 FYNNEI.